This passage covers 3 T cell receptor beta chains from one sample sequenced in a study of beta chain features in type 1 diabetes. Study conclusions and caveats: When Type 1 diabetes patients were examined, their TCRB CDR3s proved moderately but significantly shorter in all four CD4+ subsets.

Since all of the isolated RNA was reverse transcribed, expressed TCRB transcripts were what got sequenced. Data came from immunoSEQ multiplex PCR; TCRdb stores just in-frame clones and leaves some out. The sample lists about 660,000 clones, more than 13% occurring once. Antigen specificity for these receptors is unknown. The specimen was naive CD4+ T cells from blood. The receptors here all came from a man in his late teens or twenties with type 1 diabetes.

This clone came up a few times. This chain joins TRBV18 and TRBJ1-1; D is ambiguous. CDR1 and CDR2 (germline): KGHSH, LQKENI. Trimming took off 5 bases at V and 4 bases at J, with 5 bases between the two ends. This CDR3 comprises 11 residues. CDR3 loop: CASSGSTEAFF. CDR3 coding DNA: TGTGCCAGCTCAGGAAGCACTGAAGCTTTCTTT.

The chain carries TRBV9 and TRBJ1-5, with D maybe TRBD1 (6 bases). The CDR3 has 14 residues. Germline loops: CDR1 SGDLS, CDR2 YYNGEE. Between the trimmed V and J ends, which lost 7 bases and 0 bases, there was a span of 11 bases. The CDR3 spells CASPGTYSNQPQHF. The CDR3 coding sequence is TGTGCCAGCCCCGGGACATATAGCAATCAGCCCCAGCATTTT.

This clone has a handful of counts. This chain links TRBV11-3 with TRBJ2-2; perhaps TRBD2 as D (7 bases). The CDR3 sequence is 16 residues long. The V and J ends lost 5 bases and 0 bases respectively, with 13 bases between them. Germline assignment: CDR1 SGHNT and CDR2 YENEEA. This chain's CDR3 is CASSPWRGPNTGELFF. Written as DNA, the CDR3 is TGTGCCAGCAGCCCTTGGCGGGGGCCGAACACCGGGGAGCTGTTTTTT.